The 10 T cell receptor beta chains presented below share a single source sample, sequenced in a study of blood T cell repertoires in COVID-19. Using immunoSEQ multiplex PCR, the repertoire was profiled, and TCRdb retains in-frame clones only, with some absent. The data contain about 76,000 clones, 86% of them singletons. The sample comprised peripheral blood. The receptors originated from a human donor in a cohort sampled during active COVID-19.

This chain joins TRBV9 and TRBJ1-1; tentatively, D is TRBD1 (6 bases). Germline loops: CDR1 SGDLS, CDR2 YYNGEE. V shed 0 bases and J shed 1 base, with 16 bases lying between them. The CDR3 has 17 residues. The chain's CDR3 is CASSVADYGGQNTEAFF. CDR3 in DNA: TGTGCCAGCAGCGTAGCGGATTATGGGGGACAGAACACTGAAGCTTTCTTT.

The chain carries TRBV18 and TRBJ2-3; 9 nucleotides align to TRBD2. The V gene end was trimmed by 5 bases and the J gene end by 3 bases; junction bases not matched to a gene: 21. The length of the CDR3 is 20 residues. From germline, CDR1 is KGHSH and CDR2 LQKENI. This CDR3 reads CASSILGGFGLAGLTDTQYF. DNA for the CDR3: TGTGCCAGCTCAATCCTAGGGGGATTCGGGCTAGCGGGATTGACAGATACGCAGTATTTT.

The chain couples TRBV9 to TRBJ2-7; 7 bases align to TRBD2. The CDR3 runs 14 residues. The J segment lost 0 bases and the V segment lost 4 bases, leaving 4 bases of the junction unmatched. Germline V gene lookup returns CDR1 SGDLS and CDR2 YYNGEE. CDR3: CASSFSGSSYEQYF. The CDR3 DNA follows: TGTGCCAGCAGCTTTAGCGGGTCCTCCTACGAGCAGTACTTC.

V is TRBV2 and J is TRBJ2-5; the match to TRBD1 covers 9 bases. This CDR3 region has 15 residues. The germline V gene has CDR1 SNHLY and CDR2 FYNNEI. The trim removed 3 bases at V and 1 base at J, leaving 3 bases unmatched. CDR3 protein: CASSDRTGAQETQYF. Written as DNA, the CDR3 is TGTGCCAGCAGTGATCGGACAGGGGCCCAAGAGACCCAGTACTTC.

Only one count was recorded for this clone. The chain combines TRBV11-2 with TRBJ2-7, with 7 bases that match TRBD1. CDR1 SGHAT and CDR2 FQNNGV come from the germline V gene. This CDR3 contains 14 residues. The V gene end was trimmed by 5 bases and the J gene end by 1 base; junction bases not matched to a gene: 5. DNA of the CDR3: TGTGCCAGCAGCCTACAGACAGGGTCCTACGAGCAGTACTTC. This gives the protein CASSLQTGSYEQYF.

The genes are TRBV28 and TRBJ1-5; 8 nucleotides match TRBD1. CDR1 MDHEN and CDR2 SYDVKM come from the germline V gene. V lost 4 bases to trimming and J lost 6 bases; unmatched junction nucleotides: 17. The CDR3 spans 18 residues. CDR3 residues: CASSSTRFGQGGSQPQHF. CDR3 sequence (DNA): TGTGCCAGCAGTTCCACTCGGTTTGGACAGGGAGGATCTCAGCCCCAGCATTTT.

The CDR3 protein is CASSSNAGNTEAFF. The CDR3 DNA follows: TGTGCCAGCAGCTCTAATGCCGGGAACACTGAAGCTTTCTTT. The rearrangement links TRBV7-9 to TRBJ1-1; D is uncertain. The CDR3 contains 14 residues. The ends were cut back, 4 bases at V and 1 base at J, with 10 bases in the middle. The germline V gene has CDR1 SEHNR and CDR2 FQNEAQ (reference sequence). The full variable domain, completed using reference TRBV7-9 and TRBJ1-1, is DTGVSQNPRHKITKRGQNVTFRCDPISEHNRLYWYRQTLGQGPEFLTYFQNEAQLEKSRLLSDRFSAERPKGSFSTLEIQRTEQGDSAMYLCASSSNAGNTEAFFGQGTRLTVV.

J is TRBJ1-4 and V is TRBV5-1, with TRBD1 identical over 10 bases. J gave up 5 bases and V 2 bases, and 3 bases lay outside the gene matches. Per germline, CDR1 SGHRS and CDR2 YFSETQ. The CDR3 extends over 15 amino acids. The DNA for the CDR3 is TGCGCCAGCAGCTTCGGGACAGGGGACAATGAAAAACTGTTTTTT. This gives the protein CASSFGTGDNEKLFF.

This chain links TRBV5-1 with TRBJ2-7, with TRBD1 matching 9 bases. Germline V lookup: CDR1 SGHRS, CDR2 YFSETQ. V lost 0 bases and J lost 3; bases outside the gene matches: 10. The CDR3 is 17 residues long. CDR3 bases: TGCGCCAGCAGCTTGGCCTCGACAGGGGGGTTGGGCTACGAGCAGTACTTC. As protein: CASSLASTGGLGYEQYF. Supplemented by reference TRBV5-1 and TRBJ2-7, the full variable domain reads KAGVTQTPRYLIKTRGQQVTLSCSPISGHRSVSWYQQTPGQGLQFLFEYFSETQRNKGNFPGRFSGRQFSNSRSEMNVSTLELGDSALYLCASSLASTGGLGYEQYFGPGTRLTVT.

This chain connects TRBV19 to TRBJ1-6; unclear D gene. V was pared by 5 bases and J by 0 bases, with 11 bases between. The germline V gene has CDR1 LNHDA and CDR2 SQIVND (reference sequence). The CDR3 extends over 16 amino acids. The CDR3 DNA is TGTGCCAGTAGTTCTTTTACGAGCTCCTATAATTCACCCCTCCACTTT. Translating gives CASSSFTSSYNSPLHF.